This TCR beta chain derives from a study of blood T cell repertoires in COVID-19. Study background: The cDNA or gDNA used as material had been derived from T cells, B-cell-depleted T cells, or PBMCs.

Sequencing used immunoSEQ multiplex PCR; TCRdb keeps in-frame clones, though not all of them. In the table there are tens of thousands of clones, about 86% of which are singletons. V was clipped by 5 bases and J by 7 bases; unmatched bases: 7. This CDR3 is built from 15 residues. The germline V gene has CDR1 SGHDN and CDR2 FVKESK. This rearrangement joins TRBV14 to TRBJ1-6; 8 positions match TRBD1. The TCR sequence derives from a man in his forties or fifties with acute or convalescent COVID-19. Sequencing was performed on peripheral blood. CDR3 sequence: CASSLTGQANSPLHF. In DNA, the CDR3 is TGTGCCAGCAGCTTAACGGGACAGGCAAATTCACCCCTCCACTTT.